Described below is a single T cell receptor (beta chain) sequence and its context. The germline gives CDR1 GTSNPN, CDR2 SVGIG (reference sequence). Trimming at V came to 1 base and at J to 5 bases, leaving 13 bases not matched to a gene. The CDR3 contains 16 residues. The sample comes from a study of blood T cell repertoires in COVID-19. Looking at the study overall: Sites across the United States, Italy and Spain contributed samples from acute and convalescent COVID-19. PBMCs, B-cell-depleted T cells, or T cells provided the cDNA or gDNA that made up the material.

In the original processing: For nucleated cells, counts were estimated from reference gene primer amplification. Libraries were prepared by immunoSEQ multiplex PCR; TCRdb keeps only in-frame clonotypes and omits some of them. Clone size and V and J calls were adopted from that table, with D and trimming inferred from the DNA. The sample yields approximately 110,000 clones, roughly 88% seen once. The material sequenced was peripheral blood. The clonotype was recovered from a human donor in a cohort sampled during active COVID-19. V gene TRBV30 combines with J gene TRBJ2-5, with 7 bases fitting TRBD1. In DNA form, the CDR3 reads TGTGCCTGGAGTGCCCCACCCACAGGGGTGAGGGAGACCCAGTACTTC. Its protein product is CAWSAPPTGVRETQYF.